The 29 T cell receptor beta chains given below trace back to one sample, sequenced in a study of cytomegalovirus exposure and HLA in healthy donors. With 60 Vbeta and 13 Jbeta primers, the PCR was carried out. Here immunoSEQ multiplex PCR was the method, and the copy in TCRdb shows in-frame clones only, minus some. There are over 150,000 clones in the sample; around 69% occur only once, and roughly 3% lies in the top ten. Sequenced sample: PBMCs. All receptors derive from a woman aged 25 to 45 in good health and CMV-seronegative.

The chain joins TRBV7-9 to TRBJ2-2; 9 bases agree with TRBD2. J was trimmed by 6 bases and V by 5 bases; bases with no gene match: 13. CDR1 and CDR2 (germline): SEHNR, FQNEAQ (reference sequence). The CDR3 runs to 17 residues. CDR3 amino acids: CASSQRGEREDPGELFF. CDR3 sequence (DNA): TGTGCCAGCAGCCAGCGTGGGGAGCGGGAGGACCCCGGGGAGCTGTTTTTT.

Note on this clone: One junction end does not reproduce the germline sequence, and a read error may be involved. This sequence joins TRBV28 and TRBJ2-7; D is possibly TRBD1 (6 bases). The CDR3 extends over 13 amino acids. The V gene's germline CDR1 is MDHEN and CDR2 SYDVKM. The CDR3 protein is CASDVTGNYEHYF. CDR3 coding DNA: TGTGCCAGCGACGTGACAGGCAACTACGAGCATTACTTC.

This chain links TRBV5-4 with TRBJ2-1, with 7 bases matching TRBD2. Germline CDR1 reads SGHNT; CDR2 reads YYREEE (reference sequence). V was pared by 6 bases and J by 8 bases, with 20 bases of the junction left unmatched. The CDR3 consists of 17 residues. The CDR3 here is CASIARGGGPWGDEQFF. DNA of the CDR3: TGTGCCAGCATCGCGAGGGGCGGGGGACCCTGGGGCGATGAGCAGTTCTTC.

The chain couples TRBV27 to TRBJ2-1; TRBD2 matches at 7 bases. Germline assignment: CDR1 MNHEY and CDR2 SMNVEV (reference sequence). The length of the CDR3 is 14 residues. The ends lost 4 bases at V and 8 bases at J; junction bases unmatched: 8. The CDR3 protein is CASSSTRLADEQFF. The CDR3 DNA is TGTGCCAGCAGTTCAACACGACTAGCAGATGAGCAGTTCTTC.

CDR3 sequence reads: CATSRDGFSGGRPAATQYF. In nucleotides, the CDR3 is TGTGCCACCAGCAGAGATGGTTTTTCGGGTGGTAGGCCCGCGGCGACCCAGTACTTC. The chain has TRBV15 and TRBJ2-5; unclear D gene. The CDR3 loop spans 19 amino acids. Germline CDR1 is LNHNV and CDR2 is YYDKDF (reference sequence). V was pared by 0 bases and J by 7 bases, with 27 bases between.

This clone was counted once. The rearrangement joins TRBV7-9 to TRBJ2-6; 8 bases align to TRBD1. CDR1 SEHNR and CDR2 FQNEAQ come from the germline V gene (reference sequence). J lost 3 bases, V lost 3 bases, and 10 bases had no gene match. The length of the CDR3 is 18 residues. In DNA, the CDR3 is TGTGCCAGCAGCTTGGTCGGACAGGGCTCGAATGGGGCCAACGTCCTGACTTTC. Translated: CASSLVGQGSNGANVLTF.

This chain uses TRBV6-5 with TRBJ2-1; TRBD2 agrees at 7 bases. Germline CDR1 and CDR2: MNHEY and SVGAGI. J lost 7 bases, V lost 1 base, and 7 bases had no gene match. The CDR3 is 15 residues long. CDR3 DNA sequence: TGTGCCAGCAGTTACTTTGCGGGGGATGTTAATGAGCAGTTCTTC. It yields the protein CASSYFAGDVNEQFF.

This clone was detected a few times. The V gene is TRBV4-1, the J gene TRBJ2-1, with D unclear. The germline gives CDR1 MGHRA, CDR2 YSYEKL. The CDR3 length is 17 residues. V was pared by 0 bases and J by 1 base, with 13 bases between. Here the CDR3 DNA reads TGCGCCAGCAGCCAAGATAGAGTGTCCCTATCCTACAATGAGCAGTTCTTC. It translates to CASSQDRVSLSYNEQFF.

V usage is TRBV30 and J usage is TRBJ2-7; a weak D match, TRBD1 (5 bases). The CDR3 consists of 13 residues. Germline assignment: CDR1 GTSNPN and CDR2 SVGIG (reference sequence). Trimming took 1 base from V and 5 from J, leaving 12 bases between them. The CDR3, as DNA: TGTGCCTGGAGTGCGACACAGGTTGACGAGCAGTACTTC. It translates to CAWSATQVDEQYF.

CDR3 sequence (DNA): TGTGCCAGCAGCTTAGCCCCCAGTAACCTTGGAAACACCATATATTTT. This gives the protein CASSLAPSNLGNTIYF. The rearrangement joins TRBV11-2 to TRBJ1-3; no firm D call. The ends were cut back, 1 base at V and 3 bases at J, with 13 bases in the middle. The CDR3 runs to 16 residues. CDR1 is SGHAT, CDR2 FQNNGV, per germline.

The CDR3 is CASRQRGGTYNEQFF. The CDR3 DNA reads as TGTGCCAGCAGACAACGGGGAGGCACCTACAATGAGCAGTTCTTC. The chain links TRBV28 to TRBJ2-1; D is perhaps TRBD2 (6 bases). The germline CDR1 and CDR2 sequences are MDHEN and SYDVKM. The length of the CDR3 is 15 residues. V was clipped by 6 bases and J by 2 bases, with 14 bases between them.

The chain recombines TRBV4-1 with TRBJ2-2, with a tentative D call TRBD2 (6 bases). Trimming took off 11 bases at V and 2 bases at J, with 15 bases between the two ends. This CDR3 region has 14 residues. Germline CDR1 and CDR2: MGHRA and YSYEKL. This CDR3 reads CACRSGRNTGELFF. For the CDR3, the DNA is TGCGCCTGCCGGAGCGGGCGTAACACCGGGGAGCTGTTTTTT.

CDR3 coding DNA: TGTGCCACCAGCAGAGATCTAAATGGCTACACCTTC. Its translation is CATSRDLNGYTF. V gene TRBV15 combines with J gene TRBJ1-2; D call uncertain. Trimming cost V 0 bases and J 6 bases, with 5 bases left between them. CDR1 and CDR2 from the germline V gene are LNHNV and YYDKDF (reference sequence). The CDR3 length is 12 residues.

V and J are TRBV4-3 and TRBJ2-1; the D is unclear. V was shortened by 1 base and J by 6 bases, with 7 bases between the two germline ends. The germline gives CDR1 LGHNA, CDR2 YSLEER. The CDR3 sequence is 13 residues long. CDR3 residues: CASSQGSSNEQFF. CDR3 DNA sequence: TGCGCCAGCAGCCAAGGGAGCTCCAATGAGCAGTTCTTC.

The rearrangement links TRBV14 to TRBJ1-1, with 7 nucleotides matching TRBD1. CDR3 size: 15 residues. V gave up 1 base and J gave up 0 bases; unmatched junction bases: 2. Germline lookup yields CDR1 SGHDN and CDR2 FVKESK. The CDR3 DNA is TGTGCCAGCAGCCAAGTAACAGGGGTGAACACTGAAGCTTTCTTT. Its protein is CASSQVTGVNTEAFF.

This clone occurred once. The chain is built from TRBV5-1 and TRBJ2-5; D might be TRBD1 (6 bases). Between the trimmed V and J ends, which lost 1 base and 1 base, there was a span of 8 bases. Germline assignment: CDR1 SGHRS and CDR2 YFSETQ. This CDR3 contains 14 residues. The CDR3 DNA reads TGCGCCAGCAGCTTGCAGGGGACCCAAGAGACCCAGTACTTC. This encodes CASSLQGTQETQYF.

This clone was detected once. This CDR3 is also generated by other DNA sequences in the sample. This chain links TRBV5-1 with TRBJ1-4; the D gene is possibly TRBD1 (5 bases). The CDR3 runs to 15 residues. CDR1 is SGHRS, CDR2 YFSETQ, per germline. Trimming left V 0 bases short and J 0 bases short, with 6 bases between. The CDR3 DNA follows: TGCGCCAGCAGCTTGGGGGGGGCAACTAATGAAAAACTGTTTTTT. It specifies CASSLGGATNEKLFF.

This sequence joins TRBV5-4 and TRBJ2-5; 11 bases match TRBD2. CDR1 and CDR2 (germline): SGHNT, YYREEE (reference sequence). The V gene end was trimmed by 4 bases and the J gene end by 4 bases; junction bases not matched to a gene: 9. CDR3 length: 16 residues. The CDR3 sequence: CASSEDLAGGGETQYF. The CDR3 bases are TGTGCCAGCAGCGAAGATCTAGCGGGGGGTGGAGAGACCCAGTACTTC.

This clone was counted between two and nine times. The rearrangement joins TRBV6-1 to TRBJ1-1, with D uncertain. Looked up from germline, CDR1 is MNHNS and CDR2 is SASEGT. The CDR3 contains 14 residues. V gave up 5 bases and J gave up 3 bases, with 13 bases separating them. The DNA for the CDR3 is TGTGCCAGCAGTATAATGGGGAGGGACACTGAAGCTTTCTTT. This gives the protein CASSIMGRDTEAFF.

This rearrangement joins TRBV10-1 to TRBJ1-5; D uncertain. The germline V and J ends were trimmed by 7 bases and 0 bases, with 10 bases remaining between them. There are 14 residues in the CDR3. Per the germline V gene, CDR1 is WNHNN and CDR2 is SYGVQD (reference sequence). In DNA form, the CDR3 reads TGCGCCAGCATCTGGACTTATAGCAATCAGCCCCAGCATTTT. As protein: CASIWTYSNQPQHF.

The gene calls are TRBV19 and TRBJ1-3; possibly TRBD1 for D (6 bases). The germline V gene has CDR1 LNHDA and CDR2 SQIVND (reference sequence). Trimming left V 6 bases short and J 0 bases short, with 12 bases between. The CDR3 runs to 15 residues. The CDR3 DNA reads TGTGCCAGTAGACACAGGGAGAGCTCTGGAAACACCATATATTTT. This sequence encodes CASRHRESSGNTIYF.

The CDR3 loop reads CASTTRQNPYNSPLHF. As DNA, the CDR3 is TGTGCCAGCACCACACGACAGAACCCTTATAATTCACCCCTCCACTTT. The gene calls are TRBV27 and TRBJ1-6, with D maybe TRBD1 (5 bases). Germline CDR1 and CDR2: MNHEY and SMNVEV (reference sequence). CDR3 length equals 16 residues. Trimming took off 7 bases at V and 4 bases at J, with 17 bases between the two ends.

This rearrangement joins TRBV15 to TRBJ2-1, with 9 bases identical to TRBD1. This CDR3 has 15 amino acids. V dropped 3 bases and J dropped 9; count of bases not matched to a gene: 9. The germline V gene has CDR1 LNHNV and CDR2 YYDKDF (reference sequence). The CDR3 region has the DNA TGTGCCACCAGCAGGAGGACAGGGGAATTCAGTGAGCAGTTCTTC. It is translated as CATSRRTGEFSEQFF.

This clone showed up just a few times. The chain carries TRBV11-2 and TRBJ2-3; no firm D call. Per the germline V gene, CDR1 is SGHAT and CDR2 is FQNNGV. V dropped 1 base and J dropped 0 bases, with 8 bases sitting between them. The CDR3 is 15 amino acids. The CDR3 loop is CASSLALTSTDTQYF. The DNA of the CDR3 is TGTGCCAGCAGCTTAGCACTGACTAGCACAGATACGCAGTATTTT.

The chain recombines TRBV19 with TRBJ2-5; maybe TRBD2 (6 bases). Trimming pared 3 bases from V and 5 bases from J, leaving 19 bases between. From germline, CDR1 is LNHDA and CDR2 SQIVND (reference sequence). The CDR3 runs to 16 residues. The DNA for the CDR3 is TGTGCCAGTAGTATCAATTTGGGGAGGCCGGGGGAGACCCAGTACTTC. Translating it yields CASSINLGRPGETQYF.

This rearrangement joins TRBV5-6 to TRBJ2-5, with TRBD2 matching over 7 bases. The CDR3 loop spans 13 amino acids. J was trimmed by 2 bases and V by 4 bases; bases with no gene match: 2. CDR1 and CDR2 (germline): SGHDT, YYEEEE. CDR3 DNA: TGTGCCAGCAGCGGGACTATTCAAGAGACCCAGTACTTC. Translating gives CASSGTIQETQYF.

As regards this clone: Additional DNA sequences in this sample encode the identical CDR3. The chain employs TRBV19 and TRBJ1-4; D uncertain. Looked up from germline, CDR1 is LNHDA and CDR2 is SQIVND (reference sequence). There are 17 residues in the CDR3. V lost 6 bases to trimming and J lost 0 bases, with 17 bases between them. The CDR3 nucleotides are TGTGCCAGTAGCAGGTCTAAACCGGGAACAACTAATGAAAAACTGTTTTTT. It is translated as CASSRSKPGTTNEKLFF.

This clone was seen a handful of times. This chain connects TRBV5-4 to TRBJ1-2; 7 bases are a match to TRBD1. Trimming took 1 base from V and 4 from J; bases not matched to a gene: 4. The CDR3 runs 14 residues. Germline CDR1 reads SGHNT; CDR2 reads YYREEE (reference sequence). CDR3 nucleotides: TGTGCCAGCAGCTTGAAAGGGGGCCCCTATGGCTACACCTTC. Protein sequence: CASSLKGGPYGYTF.

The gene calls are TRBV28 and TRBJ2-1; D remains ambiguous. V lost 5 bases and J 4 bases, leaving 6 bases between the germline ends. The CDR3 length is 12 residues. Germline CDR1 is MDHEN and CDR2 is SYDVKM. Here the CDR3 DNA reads TGTGCCAGCAGTAGCATATACAATGAGCAGTTCTTC. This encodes CASSSIYNEQFF.